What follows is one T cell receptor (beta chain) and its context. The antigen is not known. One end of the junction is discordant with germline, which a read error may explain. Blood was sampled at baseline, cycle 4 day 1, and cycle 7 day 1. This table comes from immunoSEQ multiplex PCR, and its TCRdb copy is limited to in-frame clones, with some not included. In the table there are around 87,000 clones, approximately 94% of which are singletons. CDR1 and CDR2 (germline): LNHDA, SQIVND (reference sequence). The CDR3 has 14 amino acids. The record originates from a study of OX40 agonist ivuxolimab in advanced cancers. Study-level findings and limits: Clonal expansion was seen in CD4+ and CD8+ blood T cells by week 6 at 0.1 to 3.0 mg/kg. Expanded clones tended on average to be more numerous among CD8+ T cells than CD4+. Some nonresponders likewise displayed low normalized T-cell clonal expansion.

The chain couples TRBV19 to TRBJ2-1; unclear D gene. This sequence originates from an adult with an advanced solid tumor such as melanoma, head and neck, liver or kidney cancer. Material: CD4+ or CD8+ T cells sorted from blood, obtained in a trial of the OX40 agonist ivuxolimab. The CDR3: CASSIVTSDNEQFF. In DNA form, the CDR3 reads TGTGCCAGTAGTATTGTGACCTCCGACAATGAGCAGTTCTTC.